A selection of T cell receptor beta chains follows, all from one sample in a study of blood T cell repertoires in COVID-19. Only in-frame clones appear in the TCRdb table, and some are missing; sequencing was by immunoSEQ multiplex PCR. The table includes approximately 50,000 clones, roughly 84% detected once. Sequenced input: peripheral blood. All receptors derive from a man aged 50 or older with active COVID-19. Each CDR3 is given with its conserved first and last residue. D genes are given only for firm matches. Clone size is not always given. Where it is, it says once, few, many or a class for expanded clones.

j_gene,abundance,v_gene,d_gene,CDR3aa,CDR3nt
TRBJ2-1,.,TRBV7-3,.,CASSFYVSGTGNNEQFF,TGTGCCAGCAGCTTCTACGTCAGTGGGACTGGGAACAATGAGCAGTTCTTC
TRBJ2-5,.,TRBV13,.,CASTTTRGGETQYF,TGTGCCAGCACCACGACCCGGGGTGGGGAGACCCAGTACTTC
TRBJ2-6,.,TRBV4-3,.,CASSQAPQGPRSGANVLTF,TGCGCCAGCAGCCAAGCGCCGCAGGGGCCCCGCTCTGGGGCCAACGTCCTGACTTTC
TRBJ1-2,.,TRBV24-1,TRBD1,CATSDSRTGVVYGYTF,TGTGCCACCAGTGATTCAAGGACAGGGGTCGTCTATGGCTACACCTTC
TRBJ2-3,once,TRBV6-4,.,CASSDLADNTQYF,TGTGCCAGCAGTGATCTGGCGGACAATACGCAGTATTTT
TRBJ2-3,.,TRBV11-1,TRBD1,CASSLDRDKDTQYF,TGTGCCAGCAGCTTGGACAGGGACAAAGATACGCAGTATTTT
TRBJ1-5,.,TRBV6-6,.,CASSPTWEEQPQHF,TGTGCCAGCAGCCCAACGTGGGAGGAACAGCCCCAGCATTTT
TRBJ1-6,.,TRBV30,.,CACHRGDYNSPLHF,TGTGCCTGCCACCGGGGGGATTATAATTCACCCCTCCACTTT
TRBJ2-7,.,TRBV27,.,CASMPTGLYEQYF,TGTGCCAGCATGCCGACAGGCCTCTACGAGCAGTACTTC
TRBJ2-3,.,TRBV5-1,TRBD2,CASSTPVSGGTDTQYF,TGCGCCAGCAGCACCCCGGTTAGCGGGGGAACAGATACGCAGTATTTT
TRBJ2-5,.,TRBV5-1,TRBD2,CASSLGPAAGGGETQYF,TGCGCCAGCAGCTTGGGCCCTGCAGCGGGGGGTGGAGAGACCCAGTACTTC
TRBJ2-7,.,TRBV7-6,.,CASSLGAGPTYEQYF,TGTGCCAGCAGCTTAGGGGCAGGTCCCACCTACGAGCAGTACTTC
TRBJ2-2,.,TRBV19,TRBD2,CASRGGGGANTGELFF,TGTGCCAGCCGGGGGGGCGGGGGAGCGAACACCGGGGAGCTGTTTTTT
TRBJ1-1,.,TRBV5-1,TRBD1,CASSLTSGQGSEAFF,TGCGCCAGCAGCTTAACTTCGGGACAGGGATCTGAAGCTTTCTTT
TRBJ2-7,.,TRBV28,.,CASRYERAASYEQYF,TGTGCCAGCAGGTACGAGCGGGCTGCGTCCTACGAGCAGTACTTC